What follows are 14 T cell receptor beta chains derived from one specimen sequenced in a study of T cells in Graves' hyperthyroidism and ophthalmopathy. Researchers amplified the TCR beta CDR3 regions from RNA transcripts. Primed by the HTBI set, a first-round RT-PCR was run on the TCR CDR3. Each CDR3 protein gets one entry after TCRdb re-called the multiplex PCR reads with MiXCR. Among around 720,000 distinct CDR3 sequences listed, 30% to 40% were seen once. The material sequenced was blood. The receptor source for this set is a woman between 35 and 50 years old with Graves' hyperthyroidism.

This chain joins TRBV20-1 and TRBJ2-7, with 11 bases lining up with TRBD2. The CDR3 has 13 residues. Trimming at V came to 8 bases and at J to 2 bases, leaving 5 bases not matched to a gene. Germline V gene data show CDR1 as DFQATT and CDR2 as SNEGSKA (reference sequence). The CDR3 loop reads CSLTSGGPYEQYF. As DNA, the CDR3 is TGCAGTCTAACTAGCGGGGGCCCCTACGAGCAGTACTTC.

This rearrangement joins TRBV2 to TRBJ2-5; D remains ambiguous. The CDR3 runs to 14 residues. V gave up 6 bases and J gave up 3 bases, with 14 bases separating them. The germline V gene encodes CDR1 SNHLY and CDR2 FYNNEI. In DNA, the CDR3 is TGTGCCAGCAGCCTAGAAAGGTCGGAAGAGACCCAGTACTTC. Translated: CASSLERSEETQYF.

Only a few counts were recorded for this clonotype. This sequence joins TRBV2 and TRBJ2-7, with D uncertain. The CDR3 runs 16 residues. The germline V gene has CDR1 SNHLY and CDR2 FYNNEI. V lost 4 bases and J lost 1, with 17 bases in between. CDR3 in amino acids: CASSGTDTQFSYEQYF. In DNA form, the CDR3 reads TGTGCCAGCAGTGGTACAGACACCCAATTTTCCTACGAGCAGTACTTC.

CDR3 nucleotide sequence: TGTGCCAGCAGTGAGGGCGGGGGCTTAAGGACTGAAGCTTTCTTT. This codes for CASSEGGGLRTEAFF. The V call is TRBV2, the J call TRBJ1-1, with D perhaps matching TRBD1 (6 bases). V shed 3 bases and J shed 5 bases, with 16 bases lying between them. From germline, CDR1 is SNHLY and CDR2 FYNNEI. The CDR3 has 15 residues.

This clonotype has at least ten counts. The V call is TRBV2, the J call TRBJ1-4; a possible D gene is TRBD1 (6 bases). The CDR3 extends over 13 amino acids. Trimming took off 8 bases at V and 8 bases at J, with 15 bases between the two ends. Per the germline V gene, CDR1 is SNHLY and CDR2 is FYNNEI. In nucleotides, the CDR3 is TGTGCCAGCGTCTATGAACAGGGAGAAAAACTGTTTTTT. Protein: CASVYEQGEKLFF.

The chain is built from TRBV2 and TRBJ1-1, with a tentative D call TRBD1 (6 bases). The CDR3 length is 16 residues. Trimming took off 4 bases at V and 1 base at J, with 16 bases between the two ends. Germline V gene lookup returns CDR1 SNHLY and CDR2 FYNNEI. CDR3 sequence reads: CASSASSLGQNTEAFF. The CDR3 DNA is TGTGCCAGCAGTGCCAGCAGCCTGGGACAGAACACTGAAGCTTTCTTT.

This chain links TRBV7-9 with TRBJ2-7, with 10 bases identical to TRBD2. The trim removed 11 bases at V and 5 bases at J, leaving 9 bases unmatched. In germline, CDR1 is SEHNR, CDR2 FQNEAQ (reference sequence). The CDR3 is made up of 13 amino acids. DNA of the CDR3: TGTGCCTGGAGTCTAGCGGGAGTAAACGAGCAGTACTTC. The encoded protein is CAWSLAGVNEQYF.

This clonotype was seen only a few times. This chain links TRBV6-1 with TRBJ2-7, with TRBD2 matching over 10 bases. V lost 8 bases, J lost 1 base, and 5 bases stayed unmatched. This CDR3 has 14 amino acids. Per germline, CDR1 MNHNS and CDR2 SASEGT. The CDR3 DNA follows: TGTGCCAGCGAGAGCGGGAGGGTATCCTACGAGCAGTACTTC. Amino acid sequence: CASESGRVSYEQYF.

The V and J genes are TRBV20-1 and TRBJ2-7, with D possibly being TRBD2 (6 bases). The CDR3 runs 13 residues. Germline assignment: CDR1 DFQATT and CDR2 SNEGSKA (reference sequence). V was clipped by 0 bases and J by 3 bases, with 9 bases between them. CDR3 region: CSARDGGNYEQYF. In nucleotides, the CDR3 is TGCAGTGCTAGAGATGGAGGGAACTACGAGCAGTACTTC.

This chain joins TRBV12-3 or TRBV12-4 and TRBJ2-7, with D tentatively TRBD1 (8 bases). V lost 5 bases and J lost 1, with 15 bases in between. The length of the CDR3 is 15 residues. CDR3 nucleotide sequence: TGTGCCAGCAGTACCGGACAGGGAGGGTCCTACGAGCAGTACTTC. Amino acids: CASSTGQGGSYEQYF.

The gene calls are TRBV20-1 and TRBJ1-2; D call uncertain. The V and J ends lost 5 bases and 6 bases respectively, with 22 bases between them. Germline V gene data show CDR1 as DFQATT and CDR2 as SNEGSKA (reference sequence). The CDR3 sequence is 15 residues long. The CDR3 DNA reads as TGCAGTGCTCGAATGGGTGTAGGGCAGCGACATGGCTACACCTTC. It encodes CSARMGVGQRHGYTF.

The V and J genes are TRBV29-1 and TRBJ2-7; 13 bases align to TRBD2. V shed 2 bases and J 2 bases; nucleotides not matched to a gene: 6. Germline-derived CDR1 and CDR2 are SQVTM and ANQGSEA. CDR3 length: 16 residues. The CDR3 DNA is TGCAGCGTTGAACCGGGACTAGCGGGACTACCCTACGAGCAGTACTTC. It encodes CSVEPGLAGLPYEQYF.

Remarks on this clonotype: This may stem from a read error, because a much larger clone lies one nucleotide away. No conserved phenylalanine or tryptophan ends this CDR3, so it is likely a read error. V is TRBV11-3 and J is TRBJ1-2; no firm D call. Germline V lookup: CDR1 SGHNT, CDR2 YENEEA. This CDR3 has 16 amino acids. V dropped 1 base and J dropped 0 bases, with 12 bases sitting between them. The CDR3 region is CASSLGSGPTNYGYTS. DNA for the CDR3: TGTGCCAGCAGCTTAGGGTCTGGGCCGACTAACTATGGCTACACCTCC.

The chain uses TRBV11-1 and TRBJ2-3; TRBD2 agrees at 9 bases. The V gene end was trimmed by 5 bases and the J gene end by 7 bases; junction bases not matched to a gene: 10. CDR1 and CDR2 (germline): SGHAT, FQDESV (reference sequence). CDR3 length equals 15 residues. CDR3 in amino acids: CASSRSGGEGNTQYF. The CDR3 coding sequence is TGTGCCAGCAGCCGTAGCGGGGGCGAAGGGAATACGCAGTATTTT.